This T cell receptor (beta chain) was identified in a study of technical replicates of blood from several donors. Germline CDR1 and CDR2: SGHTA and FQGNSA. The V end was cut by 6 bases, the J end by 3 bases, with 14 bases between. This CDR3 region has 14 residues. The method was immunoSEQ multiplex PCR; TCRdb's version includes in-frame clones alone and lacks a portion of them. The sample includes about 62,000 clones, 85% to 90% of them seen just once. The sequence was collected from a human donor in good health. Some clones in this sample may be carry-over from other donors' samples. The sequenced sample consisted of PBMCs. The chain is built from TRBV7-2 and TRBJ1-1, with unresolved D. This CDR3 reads CASSRTSRDTEAFF. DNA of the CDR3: TGTGCCAGCAGTCGCACCTCTCGGGACACTGAAGCTTTCTTT.